Following are 27 T cell receptor beta chains from one sample sequenced in a study of T cell changes during pregnancy in multiple sclerosis (dated by TCRdb to the late 2010s). Library preparation was by the immunoSEQ multiplex PCR assay. TCRdb took over this immuneACCESS table, retaining in-frame rearrangements with V and J assigned. Such tables are incomplete; in checked studies, under half of the missing clones stem from an unresolved V gene, and the remainder is unexplained. Recorded for this sample are about 36,000 clones; 88% of them occurred a single time. The ten largest make up 0.45% to 0.6% of the sample. Sequenced here: CD4+ T cells from peripheral blood mononuclear cells, sampled in the first trimester of pregnancy. The receptors were gathered from a female donor with multiple sclerosis, enrolled in a pregnancy study.

J is TRBJ1-1 and V is TRBV5-1, with a tentative D call TRBD1 (6 bases). The germline V and J ends were trimmed by 2 bases and 5 bases, with 10 bases remaining between them. CDR1 and CDR2 (germline): SGHRS, YFSETQ. The CDR3 covers 13 residues. The CDR3 loop is CASSFETGTEAFF. The DNA for the CDR3 is TGCGCCAGCAGCTTCGAAACAGGGACTGAAGCTTTCTTT.

This chain connects TRBV2 to TRBJ1-5, with 9 bases aligning to TRBD1. Trimming removed 6 bases from V and 4 bases from J; junction bases left unmatched: 7. Germline values: CDR1 SNHLY, CDR2 FYNNEI. This CDR3 has 15 amino acids. The CDR3 region has the DNA TGTGCCAGCAGCGCGGGACAGGGCCTAAATCAGCCCCAGCATTTT. This codes for CASSAGQGLNQPQHF.

On this clone itself: Other DNA sequences in the same sample also yield this CDR3. The V gene is TRBV27, the J gene TRBJ2-1, with 11 positions matching TRBD2. Trimming at V came to 9 bases and at J to 7 bases, leaving 5 bases not matched to a gene. The germline V gene encodes CDR1 MNHEY and CDR2 SMNVEV (reference sequence). This CDR3 has 13 amino acids. CDR3 coding DNA: TGTGCCAGTAGACTAGCGGGGTGGAATGAGCAGTTCTTC. It encodes CASRLAGWNEQFF.

CDR3 DNA sequence: TGCGCCAGCAGCGATACGCCGGGACAAACGCAGTATTTT. It specifies CASSDTPGQTQYF. The chain uses TRBV5-1 and TRBJ2-3, with D perhaps TRBD1 (6 bases). The CDR3 extends over 13 amino acids. The V end was cut by 4 bases, the J end by 9 bases, with 15 bases between. Germline V CDR1 and CDR2: SGHRS, YFSETQ.

This clone showed up just a few times. The chain carries TRBV19 and TRBJ1-5, with a weak D call TRBD1 (6 bases). The CDR3 runs to 15 residues. Germline CDR1 reads LNHDA; CDR2 reads SQIVND (reference sequence). V dropped 3 bases and J dropped 0 bases, with 9 bases sitting between them. The DNA for the CDR3 is TGTGCCAGTAGTATCAGGGACAATAGCAATCAGCCCCAGCATTTT. It encodes CASSIRDNSNQPQHF.

V usage is TRBV29-1 and J usage is TRBJ1-5; D uncertain. The germline gives CDR1 SQVTM, CDR2 ANQGSEA. The CDR3 has 12 amino acids. V lost 4 bases and J lost 2, with 6 bases in between. This CDR3 reads CSVGGGNQPQHF. CDR3 DNA sequence: TGCAGCGTTGGAGGCGGCAATCAGCCCCAGCATTTT.

V usage is TRBV6-5 and J usage is TRBJ2-7; 8 nucleotides line up with TRBD1. Germline V gene sequence: CDR1 MNHEY, CDR2 SVGAGI. J lost 2 bases, V lost 5 bases, and 5 bases had no gene match. The CDR3 consists of 14 residues. The CDR3 sequence is CASSKTGVTYEQYF. CDR3 coding DNA: TGTGCCAGCAGTAAGACAGGGGTAACCTACGAGCAGTACTTC.

This rearrangement joins TRBV27 to TRBJ2-3; 10 bases agree with TRBD2. V gave up 3 bases and J gave up 0 bases; unmatched junction bases: 3. The CDR3 runs 16 residues. Per the germline V gene, CDR1 is MNHEY and CDR2 is SMNVEV (reference sequence). As DNA, the CDR3 is TGTGCCAGCAGTTTTGGACTAGCGGTTAGCACAGATACGCAGTATTTT. Encoded protein: CASSFGLAVSTDTQYF.

This chain connects TRBV29-1 to TRBJ1-4, with 8 nucleotides matching TRBD1. Germline CDR1 reads SQVTM; CDR2 reads ANQGSEA. The junction had 5 bases not matched to a gene; V was cut back by 6 bases and J by 5 bases. The length of the CDR3 is 13 residues. The CDR3 DNA follows: TGCAGCGTCGGACAGGGCAGCAATGAAAAACTGTTTTTT. This sequence encodes CSVGQGSNEKLFF.

This chain uses TRBV2 with TRBJ2-3; D unclear. Germline V gene sequence: CDR1 SNHLY, CDR2 FYNNEI. The CDR3 runs to 11 residues. V was trimmed by 3 bases and J by 5 bases, leaving 3 bases between them. The chain's CDR3 is CASSERDTQYF. The CDR3 region has the DNA TGTGCCAGCAGTGAGCGAGATACGCAGTATTTT.

V is TRBV5-1 and J is TRBJ2-5; 7 nucleotides line up with TRBD1. The V gene's germline CDR1 is SGHRS and CDR2 YFSETQ. The CDR3 has 15 residues. Germline trimming cut 4 bases from V and 5 bases from J; bases unmatched to any gene: 11. CDR3 region: CASSPGTGTEETQYF. For the CDR3, the DNA is TGCGCCAGCAGCCCGGGAACCGGGACAGAGGAGACCCAGTACTTC.

This chain uses TRBV7-6 with TRBJ2-3; TRBD2 agrees at 10 bases. V lost 5 bases, J lost 2 bases, and 4 bases stayed unmatched. Per the germline V gene, CDR1 is SGHVS and CDR2 is FNYEAQ. The CDR3 has 15 residues. CDR3 nucleotide sequence: TGTGCCAGCAGCGACAGCGGGGGGGCCACAGATACGCAGTATTTT. Translating gives CASSDSGGATDTQYF. The whole variable domain, remainder taken from reference TRBV7-6 and TRBJ2-3, is GAGVSQSPRYKVTKRGQDVALRCDPISGHVSLYWYRQALGQGPEFLTYFNYEAQQDKSGLPNDRFSAERPEGSISTLTIQRTEQRDSAMYRCASSDSGGATDTQYFGPGTRLTVL.

By sample fraction, this clone is medium-sized. The V gene is TRBV5-1, the J gene TRBJ2-7; TRBD2 aligns across 7 bases. The V gene end was trimmed by 3 bases and the J gene end by 2 bases; junction bases not matched to a gene: 5. Germline V gives CDR1 SGHRS, CDR2 YFSETQ. The CDR3 runs to 14 residues. CDR3 DNA sequence: TGCGCCAGCAGCTCGACGGGAGGCGCCTACGAGCAGTACTTC. It translates to CASSSTGGAYEQYF.

The genes are TRBV4-2 and TRBJ2-3; 11 nucleotides match TRBD2. The CDR3 runs 15 residues. After removal of 4 bases from V and 6 bases from J, the junction contained 6 bases not matched to a gene. CDR1 and CDR2 (germline): LGHNA, YNFKEQ. CDR3 nucleotide sequence: TGTGCCAGCAGCCTAGCGGGGGGGCAGCTTGATACGCAGTATTTT. Encoded protein: CASSLAGGQLDTQYF.

The chain combines TRBV4-2 with TRBJ2-1; 11 bases align to TRBD2. The CDR3 consists of 16 residues. CDR1 and CDR2 from the germline V gene are LGHNA and YNFKEQ. Trimming removed 0 bases from V and 8 bases from J; junction bases left unmatched: 6. CDR3 amino acids: CASSQDWASGGYEQFF. The CDR3 DNA reads TGTGCCAGCAGCCAAGATTGGGCTAGCGGGGGGTATGAGCAGTTCTTC.

The chain combines TRBV5-1 with TRBJ2-1; no clear D. The CDR3 sequence is 15 residues long. Germline CDR1 and CDR2: SGHRS and YFSETQ. The V end was cut by 2 bases, the J end by 0 bases, with 9 bases between. The CDR3 DNA sequence: TGCGCCAGCAGCTTCGCGGCGAGCTCCTACAATGAGCAGTTCTTC. This gives the protein CASSFAASSYNEQFF.

The rearrangement uses TRBV7-2 and TRBJ2-3; 13 bases match TRBD2. The CDR3 totals 15 residues. Germline V gives CDR1 SGHTA, CDR2 FQGNSA. J lost 3 bases, V lost 4 bases, and 1 base had no gene match. CDR3 in DNA: TGTGCCAGCAGCTCACTAGCGGGGGGGACAGATACGCAGTATTTT. This gives the protein CASSSLAGGTDTQYF. The full variable domain, completed using reference TRBV7-2 and TRBJ2-3, is GAGVSQSPSNKVTEKGKDVELRCDPISGHTALYWYRQSLGQGLEFLIYFQGNSAPDKSGLPSDRFSAERTGGSVSTLTIQRTQQEDSAVYLCASSSLAGGTDTQYFGPGTRLTVL.

In nucleotides, the CDR3 is TGTGCCACCAGCAGAGAGAAGGGGGGGTCCACTGAAGCTTTCTTT. Its protein is CATSREKGGSTEAFF. V gene TRBV15 combines with J gene TRBJ1-1; TRBD1 might be the D (6 bases). The CDR3 totals 15 residues. Deletions cut 0 bases from V and 4 bases from J, with 12 bases between. In germline, CDR1 is LNHNV, CDR2 YYDKDF (reference sequence).

This clone was seen a single time. V is TRBV2 and J is TRBJ2-3, with unresolved D. The CDR3 is 14 amino acids. In germline, CDR1 is SNHLY, CDR2 FYNNEI. Trimming stripped 0 bases from V and 0 bases from J, with 4 bases between. For the CDR3, the DNA is TGTGCCAGCAGTGAAGCGGCTAGCACAGATACGCAGTATTTT. Translated, it gives CASSEAASTDTQYF.

The V and J genes are TRBV7-3 and TRBJ2-7, with 14 bases lining up with TRBD2. The ends lost 3 bases at V and 5 bases at J; junction bases unmatched: 9. The V gene's germline CDR1 is SGHTA and CDR2 FQGTGA. This CDR3 comprises 17 residues. CDR3 sequence reads: CASSFPGLAGVRNEQYF. Written as DNA, the CDR3 is TGTGCCAGCAGCTTTCCGGGACTAGCGGGAGTAAGGAACGAGCAGTACTTC.

The chain joins TRBV11-3 to TRBJ2-6; D might be TRBD2 (5 bases). In germline, CDR1 is SGHNT, CDR2 YENEEA. V gave up 4 bases and J gave up 3 bases, with 13 bases separating them. The CDR3 loop spans 16 amino acids. Written as DNA, the CDR3 is TGTGCCAGCAGCTCCGGGCAGGAGGTTGGGGCCAACGTCCTGACTTTC. Its protein product is CASSSGQEVGANVLTF.

The CDR3 region is CASSLTALGGGGYTF. CDR3 DNA: TGTGCCAGCAGCTTAACTGCCCTGGGAGGGGGTGGCTACACCTTC. The V call is TRBV7-8, the J call TRBJ1-2, with D possibly matching TRBD1 (6 bases). With 2 bases removed from V and 7 bases from J, the gap between germline ends came to 17 bases. Germline CDR1 and CDR2: SGHVS and FQNEAQ. The CDR3 sequence is 15 residues long.

The V and J genes are TRBV4-1 and TRBJ2-2; D is perhaps TRBD2 (6 bases). The CDR3 spans 18 residues. Germline CDR1 MGHRA, CDR2 YSYEKL. The V and J ends lost 4 bases and 3 bases respectively, with 21 bases between them. The chain's CDR3 is CASSRLEPGLGYTGELFF. The CDR3, as DNA: TGCGCCAGCAGCCGCCTAGAACCGGGACTGGGGTACACCGGGGAGCTGTTTTTT.

The rearrangement joins TRBV19 to TRBJ1-1; possibly TRBD1 for D (5 bases). CDR1 and CDR2 from the germline V gene are LNHDA and SQIVND (reference sequence). Trimming removed 5 bases at V and 1 base at J, with 14 bases between. This CDR3 has 15 residues. The CDR3 DNA reads as TGTGCCAGTAGTGTCTTCCGCACAGGGAACACTGAAGCTTTCTTT. This translates into CASSVFRTGNTEAFF.

This clone was found once. This chain uses TRBV4-2 with TRBJ2-5; TRBD2 matches 8 bases. Trimming at V came to 3 bases and at J to 4 bases, leaving 13 bases not matched to a gene. This CDR3 comprises 17 residues. Looked up from germline, CDR1 is LGHNA and CDR2 is YNFKEQ. The CDR3 DNA sequence: TGTGCCAGCAGCCAGGTGGACGGGGGGGCTTCGGGAGAGACCCAGTACTTC. This sequence encodes CASSQVDGGASGETQYF.

The chain combines TRBV2 with TRBJ1-2; the match to TRBD1 covers 10 bases. Germline-derived CDR1 and CDR2 are SNHLY and FYNNEI. V lost 4 bases and J lost 3; bases outside the gene matches: 5. This CDR3 region has 15 residues. The CDR3 region is CASSALDRGDYGYTF. CDR3 DNA sequence: TGTGCCAGCAGTGCTTTGGACAGGGGGGACTATGGCTACACCTTC.

The rearrangement joins TRBV2 to TRBJ1-3; possible D gene TRBD1, 5 bases. Trimming removed 9 bases from V and 4 bases from J, with 13 bases in between. Germline V gives CDR1 SNHLY, CDR2 FYNNEI. CDR3 size: 13 residues. The CDR3 coding sequence is TGTGCCAGAGCTCAGGGCGGAGGAAACACCATATATTTT. It is translated as CARAQGGGNTIYF.